The 29 T cell receptor beta chains below were found in one sample sequenced in a study of OX40 agonist ivuxolimab in advanced cancers. Assay used: immunoSEQ multiplex PCR; TCRdb lists only in-frame clones, some missing. The sample consists of some 50,000 clones, 86% of them appearing once. The sample was CD4+ or CD8+ T cells sorted from blood, taken in a trial of the OX40 agonist ivuxolimab. The source of these receptors is an adult with an advanced solid tumor such as melanoma, head and neck, liver or kidney cancer.

The gene calls are TRBV5-3 and TRBJ2-7; TRBD1 is a possible D gene (6 bases). TRBV5-3 is an ORF, and what it does is uncertain. Trimming took 4 bases from V and 2 from J, leaving 13 bases between them. The CDR3 is made up of 14 amino acids. The CDR3 DNA is TGTGCCAGAAGCCGGGACAAAAAAACCTACGAGCAGTACTTC. Translated, it gives CARSRDKKTYEQYF.

The rearrangement uses TRBV19 and TRBJ1-2, with 9 bases matching TRBD1. Germline assignment: CDR1 LNHDA and CDR2 SQIVND (reference sequence). This CDR3 comprises 15 residues. Trimming removed 7 bases from V and 3 bases from J; junction bases left unmatched: 9. CDR3 DNA: TGTGCCAGTAACGGAGGGACAGGGTGGGACTATGGCTACACCTTC. Its protein is CASNGGTGWDYGYTF. Full variable domain (outside the CDR3, taken from reference TRBV19 and TRBJ1-2): DGGITQSPKYLFRKEGQNVTLSCEQNLNHDAMYWYRQDPGQGLRLIYYSQIVNDFQKGDIAEGYSVSREKKESFPLTVTSAQKNPTAFYLCASNGGTGWDYGYTFGSGTRLTVV.

The rearrangement uses TRBV28 and TRBJ1-2; unclear D gene. The CDR3 spans 13 residues. V was pared by 6 bases and J by 4 bases, with 12 bases between. Germline V gene sequence: CDR1 MDHEN, CDR2 SYDVKM. The CDR3 loop is CASSEVNGYGYTF. DNA for the CDR3: TGTGCCAGCAGCGAAGTCAACGGCTATGGCTACACCTTC.

The chain links TRBV11-3 to TRBJ2-1; TRBD2 matches at 10 bases. Germline CDR1 SGHNT, CDR2 YENEEA. Trimming removed 5 bases from V and 7 bases from J; junction bases left unmatched: 11. CDR3 length equals 16 residues. The CDR3 loop reads CASSPGGLAAGNEQFF. The CDR3 nucleotides are TGTGCCAGCAGCCCCGGAGGACTAGCGGCCGGGAATGAGCAGTTCTTC.

This rearrangement joins TRBV30 to TRBJ1-4, with a tentative D call TRBD1 (5 bases). This CDR3 contains 14 residues. Germline V lookup: CDR1 GTSNPN, CDR2 SVGIG (reference sequence). Between the trimmed V and J ends, which lost 5 bases and 8 bases, there was a span of 18 bases. CDR3 loop: CAWGAGLSREKLFF. CDR3 sequence (DNA): TGTGCCTGGGGGGCCGGCCTAAGCAGGGAAAAACTGTTTTTT.

The V and J genes are TRBV20-1 and TRBJ1-2; D may be TRBD1 (5 bases). The CDR3 is made up of 11 amino acids. The V and J ends lost 3 bases and 4 bases respectively, with 6 bases between them. CDR1 is DFQATT, CDR2 SNEGSKA, per germline (reference sequence). The chain's CDR3 is CSARTVYGYTF. CDR3 bases: TGCAGTGCTAGGACAGTCTATGGCTACACCTTC.

In this sample, this clone turned up once. The V gene is TRBV18, the J gene TRBJ1-5; perhaps TRBD1 as D (5 bases). Trimming removed 5 bases from V and 0 bases from J, with 17 bases in between. CDR1 and CDR2 from the germline V gene are KGHSH and LQKENI. The CDR3 runs to 17 residues. The CDR3 coding sequence is TGTGCCAGCTCAGGGACTGCAGGAGGCGATAGCAATCAGCCCCAGCATTTT. This encodes CASSGTAGGDSNQPQHF.

CDR3 sequence (DNA): TGTGCCAGCAGCTTAGTGGGGGCTAGCGGAACCTACGAGCAGTACTTC. This codes for CASSLVGASGTYEQYF. V and J are TRBV7-9 and TRBJ2-7; D might be TRBD2 (7 bases). The CDR3 spans 16 residues. Germline assignment: CDR1 SEHNR and CDR2 FQNEAQ (reference sequence). Trimming removed 1 base from V and 2 bases from J, with 15 bases in between.

The rearrangement joins TRBV2 to TRBJ2-5, with D possibly TRBD2 on 7 matching bases. The J call may be mistaken, given a closer DNA end match to TRBJ2-7. This CDR3 spans 14 amino acids. Germline lookup yields CDR1 SNHLY and CDR2 FYNNEI. Here the CDR3 DNA reads TGTGCCAGCAGTCCACAGGGAGGGGCCTACGAGCAGTACTTC. Translation gives CASSPQGGAYEQYF.

The chain carries TRBV28 and TRBJ1-5; D unresolved. V was shortened by 5 bases and J by 3 bases, with 17 bases between the two germline ends. This CDR3 contains 16 residues. The germline CDR1 and CDR2 sequences are MDHEN and SYDVKM. DNA of the CDR3: TGTGCCAGCAGTCTAAATCCCTTGGCGGTCAATCAGCCCCAGCATTTT. Amino acid sequence: CASSLNPLAVNQPQHF. Together with reference TRBV28 and TRBJ1-5, the CDR3 gives the full variable domain: DVKVTQSSRYLVKRTGEKVFLECVQDMDHENMFWYRQDPGLGLRLIYFSYDVKMKEKGDIPEGYSVSREKKERFSLILESASTNQTSMYLCASSLNPLAVNQPQHFGDGTRLSIL.

This sequence joins TRBV7-2 and TRBJ2-1; D is possibly TRBD2 (6 bases). The germline V gene encodes CDR1 SGHTA and CDR2 FQGNSA. The ends were cut back, 4 bases at V and 7 bases at J, with 17 bases in the middle. CDR3 length: 15 residues. The CDR3 loop is CASSSPGTQLNEQFF. The CDR3 DNA reads TGTGCCAGCAGCTCCCCCGGGACTCAGTTGAATGAGCAGTTCTTC.

This clone was detected only a few times. The V gene is TRBV4-2, the J gene TRBJ2-5; D remains ambiguous. V was clipped by 0 bases and J by 1 base, with 0 bases between them. CDR1 and CDR2 (germline): LGHNA, YNFKEQ. CDR3 size: 12 residues. The CDR3 bases are TGTGCCAGCAGCCAAGACCAAGAGACCCAGTACTTC. Encoded protein: CASSQDQETQYF.

The chain links TRBV6-5 to TRBJ1-2; 7 nucleotides match TRBD1. The germline CDR1 and CDR2 sequences are MNHEY and SVGAGI. Trimming at V came to 2 bases and at J to 2 bases, leaving 2 bases not matched to a gene. The CDR3 length is 14 residues. Here the CDR3 reads CASSYDRANYGYTF. The CDR3 DNA follows: TGTGCCAGCAGTTACGACAGGGCAAACTATGGCTACACCTTC.

This clone has a single count. The V gene is TRBV18, the J gene TRBJ1-1; D not resolved. The length of the CDR3 is 13 residues. Deletions cut 3 bases from V and 0 bases from J, with 5 bases between. Germline CDR1 KGHSH, CDR2 LQKENI. CDR3 DNA sequence: TGTGCCAGCTCACCTTACATGAACACTGAAGCTTTCTTT. Its protein product is CASSPYMNTEAFF. Full variable domain (rest looked up from reference TRBV18 and TRBJ1-1): NAGVMQNPRHLVRRRGQEARLRCSPMKGHSHVYWYRQLPEEGLKFMVYLQKENIIDESGMPKERFSAEFPKEGPSILRIQQVVRGDSAAYFCASSPYMNTEAFFGQGTRLTVV.

The chain links TRBV7-3 to TRBJ2-5, with D perhaps matching TRBD1 or TRBD2 (7 bases each). The CDR3 spans 16 residues. Trimming removed 5 bases at V and 2 bases at J, with 18 bases between. Germline CDR1 SGHTA, CDR2 FQGTGA. CDR3 sequence reads: CASSKGGGAGQETQYF. The CDR3 nucleotides read TGTGCCAGCAGCAAGGGAGGGGGCGCAGGACAAGAGACCCAGTACTTC. Complete variable domain (other parts from reference TRBV7-3 and TRBJ2-5): GAGVSQTPSNKVTEKGKYVELRCDPISGHTALYWYRQSLGQGPEFLIYFQGTGAADDSGLPNDRFFAVRPEGSVSTLKIQRTERGDSAVYLCASSKGGGAGQETQYFGPGTRLLVL.

This chain connects TRBV7-3 to TRBJ2-5; the match to TRBD2 covers 13 bases. The CDR3 contains 15 residues. V lost 5 bases to trimming and J lost 5 bases; unmatched junction nucleotides: 5. Germline values: CDR1 SGHTA, CDR2 FQGTGA. The CDR3 protein is CASSRGLAGPETQYF. Written as DNA, the CDR3 is TGTGCCAGCAGCCGGGGACTAGCGGGACCCGAGACCCAGTACTTC. Drawing the rest from reference TRBV7-3 and TRBJ2-5, the complete variable domain is GAGVSQTPSNKVTEKGKYVELRCDPISGHTALYWYRQSLGQGPEFLIYFQGTGAADDSGLPNDRFFAVRPEGSVSTLKIQRTERGDSAVYLCASSRGLAGPETQYFGPGTRLLVL.

The chain joins TRBV7-2 to TRBJ2-5, with D perhaps TRBD2 (6 bases). The J call may not be correct, given that the DNA end is closer to TRBJ2-7. Germline CDR1 SGHTA, CDR2 FQGNSA. This CDR3 region has 14 residues. The CDR3 spells CASSLGGGLYEQYF. The CDR3 coding sequence is TGTGCCAGCAGCTTAGGTGGAGGGCTCTACGAGCAGTACTTC.

V gene TRBV25-1 combines with J gene TRBJ2-6; no definite D call. The V gene's germline CDR1 is MGHDK and CDR2 SYGVNS. Trimming took 5 bases from V and 4 from J, leaving 12 bases between them. The CDR3 is 15 amino acids. Written as DNA, the CDR3 is TGTGCCAGCAGTAAAGACCCTTTGGGGGCCAACGTCCTGACTTTC. It yields the protein CASSKDPLGANVLTF.

This clone was picked up one time. The V call is TRBV7-9, the J call TRBJ2-7; TRBD2 aligns across 7 bases. The CDR3 runs 14 residues. Germline CDR1 and CDR2: SEHNR and FQNEAQ (reference sequence). J gave up 5 bases and V 7 bases, and 11 bases lay outside the gene matches. The CDR3 here is CASTSGWTSDEQYF. The CDR3 bases are TGTGCCAGCACCTCGGGGTGGACTAGTGACGAGCAGTACTTC. Full variable domain (missing parts from reference TRBV7-9 and TRBJ2-7): DTGVSQNPRHKITKRGQNVTFRCDPISEHNRLYWYRQTLGQGPEFLTYFQNEAQLEKSRLLSDRFSAERPKGSFSTLEIQRTEQGDSAMYLCASTSGWTSDEQYFGPGTRLTVT.

In this sample, this clone turned up once. The gene calls are TRBV6-1 and TRBJ1-1; D may be TRBD1 (6 bases). V lost 7 bases to trimming and J lost 4 bases, with 13 bases between them. The germline gives CDR1 MNHNS, CDR2 SASEGT. The CDR3 covers 13 residues. The CDR3 is CASTLTGSTEAFF. In DNA, the CDR3 is TGTGCCAGCACTCTCACAGGGAGCACTGAAGCTTTCTTT.

This chain links TRBV28 with TRBJ2-7, with TRBD2 matching over 8 bases. The germline V gene encodes CDR1 MDHEN and CDR2 SYDVKM. With V trimmed by 6 bases and J by 5 bases, 12 bases remained unmatched. CDR3 size: 15 residues. This CDR3 reads CASSPFGLARNEQYF. The CDR3 DNA reads as TGTGCCAGCAGCCCTTTCGGACTAGCTAGGAACGAGCAGTACTTC.

The chain has TRBV2 and TRBJ1-3; possibly TRBD1 for D (6 bases). This CDR3 is 15 amino acids long. V lost 4 bases, J lost 7 bases, and 17 bases lay in between. Germline CDR1 reads SNHLY; CDR2 reads FYNNEI. The CDR3 coding sequence is TGTGCCAGCAGTGTGGACAGATTCAAGGCGAACACCATATATTTT. Translation: CASSVDRFKANTIYF.

V is TRBV30 and J is TRBJ1-1; possible D gene TRBD1, 5 bases. The germline gives CDR1 GTSNPN, CDR2 SVGIG (reference sequence). V gave up 0 bases and J gave up 3 bases, with 17 bases separating them. This CDR3 comprises 16 residues. The CDR3 here is CAWSVQWGEGDTEAFF. In DNA, the CDR3 is TGTGCCTGGAGTGTACAATGGGGGGAGGGCGACACTGAAGCTTTCTTT.

Remarks on this clone: Other DNA sequences from this sample encode an identical CDR3 as well. The J gene is TRBJ2-7, the V gene TRBV28; D remains unclear. This CDR3 is 12 amino acids long. Germline CDR1 reads MDHEN; CDR2 reads SYDVKM. V lost 2 bases and J 4 bases, leaving 6 bases between the germline ends. The CDR3 spells CASSLVGYEQYF. CDR3 nucleotide sequence: TGTGCCAGCAGTTTAGTTGGATACGAGCAGTACTTC.

The chain combines TRBV5-4 with TRBJ2-5; D is unresolved. V lost 0 bases to trimming and J lost 5 bases, with 8 bases between them. The CDR3 extends over 13 amino acids. Germline V gene data show CDR1 as SGHNT and CDR2 as YYREEE (reference sequence). The DNA for the CDR3 is TGTGCCAGCAGCTTGGCTGAGGAGGAGACCCAGTACTTC. Protein: CASSLAEEETQYF.

V is TRBV2 and J is TRBJ1-1; D gene unclear. CDR3 size: 14 residues. The V gene's germline CDR1 is SNHLY and CDR2 FYNNEI. Trimming pared 5 bases from V and 2 bases from J, leaving 12 bases between. The CDR3, as DNA: TGTGCCAGCAGTAAATCCCAGGTAAACACTGAAGCTTTCTTT. It yields the protein CASSKSQVNTEAFF.

This sequence joins TRBV6-5 and TRBJ1-6; D is undetermined. This CDR3 is 14 amino acids long. Germline CDR1 is MNHEY and CDR2 is SVGAGI. V gave up 0 bases and J gave up 10 bases, with 10 bases separating them. The CDR3 coding sequence is TGTGCCAGCAGTTACTCCCGGACGGTATCACCCCTCCACTTT. It is translated as CASSYSRTVSPLHF.

The chain joins TRBV28 to TRBJ2-5; D is ambiguous. CDR3 length: 14 residues. The V gene's germline CDR1 is MDHEN and CDR2 SYDVKM. The V end was cut by 2 bases, the J end by 4 bases, with 11 bases between. The CDR3 spells CASSLVGLGETQYF. The DNA for the CDR3 is TGTGCCAGCAGTTTAGTAGGTTTGGGAGAGACCCAGTACTTC. Full variable domain (missing parts from reference TRBV28 and TRBJ2-5): DVKVTQSSRYLVKRTGEKVFLECVQDMDHENMFWYRQDPGLGLRLIYFSYDVKMKEKGDIPEGYSVSREKKERFSLILESASTNQTSMYLCASSLVGLGETQYFGPGTRLLVL.

The V call is TRBV19, the J call TRBJ2-1; 15 bases fit TRBD2. Germline CDR1 is LNHDA and CDR2 is SQIVND (reference sequence). With V trimmed by 11 bases and J by 12 bases, 5 bases remained unmatched. This CDR3 is built from 12 residues. This CDR3 reads CAGGLAGGRQFF. In nucleotides, the CDR3 is TGTGCCGGGGGACTAGCGGGAGGTAGGCAGTTCTTC. The full variable domain, with the rest looked up from reference TRBV19 and TRBJ2-1, is DGGITQSPKYLFRKEGQNVTLSCEQNLNHDAMYWYRQDPGQGLRLIYYSQIVNDFQKGDIAEGYSVSREKKESFPLTVTSAQKNPTAFYLCAGGLAGGRQFFGPGTRLTVL.